This T cell receptor (beta chain) was captured by sequencing in a study of blood T cell repertoires in COVID-19 (dated by TCRdb to 2020 to 2021). Background on the whole study: Samples covering the acute and convalescent phases of COVID-19 were provided by collaborators in the United States, Italy and Spain. The prospective study material was composed of cDNA or gDNA derived from T cells, B-cell-depleted T cells, or PBMCs. Nearly every sample came with metadata listing a de-identified subject ID, COVID-19 status, age in years and sex. Subjects who had been exposed to COVID-19, were actively infected with it, or had recovered from it provided the deeply sampled blood TCRbeta repertoires that made up the dataset. Samples came from the ongoing ImmuneRACE study (first 160 participants) plus 1,254 subjects from 6 global collaborators. Where HLA class I and class II types were available, the types were taken from metadata supplied by the sample provider, not from assay-based typing. A freely available public database, intended as a resource for researchers studying the immune response to SARS-CoV-2, is where the repertoires were released.

The CDR3 runs 14 amino acids, cysteine and phenylalanine included. Only the CDR3 part of the read is kept: 42 bases, read in frame from the first base. The germline V gene (reference sequence) gives CDR1 as MNHEY and CDR2 as SMNVEV. Cut back by 4 bases and 3 bases, the V and J ends lie 10 bases apart. The investigation overall reported the following: The quantity of clinical and demographic metadata differed by source and by participant and was supplied without curation.

One collaborating source in Seattle enrolled patients while the patients were actively infected and followed the patients over time throughout the course of disease. Each collaborating institution followed its own protocols to collect whole blood in K2EDTA tubes. For TCRbeta analysis, collaborator samples were shipped as frozen whole blood, as isolated PBMCs, or as DNA extracted from either sample type. Comment on this clone: The antigen this receptor binds is unknown. There are no base qualities to consult, and no much larger clone falls within one base.

TCRbeta CDR3 regions were amplified from genomic DNA by means of the immunoSEQ Assay, a bias-controlled multiplex PCR. The original pipeline was this. Within the assay, amplification of reference gene primers was used to estimate how many nucleated cells each sample contained. To quantify the absolute abundance of each unique TCRbeta CDR3 rearrangement, sequence reads were collapsed and filtered. Productive Simpson clonality was computed per sample as the square root of Simpson's diversity index over productive rearrangements. Held by TCRdb, this immuneACCESS table contains in-frame sequences only and omits some clones. Under half of the omission traces to an unresolved V gene where checked; the cause of the rest is unknown. D and trimming were read from the DNA, whereas the V and J calls and clone size are those reported in that table. The sample table records fewer than 65,000 clones; 80% to 90% of these occur just once. The ten most abundant clones make up more than 15% of the sample.

Rearrangement joined TRBV27 to TRBJ1-5; the D gene is perhaps TRBD1, from 5 matching bases. The clonotype was recovered from a woman aged 55-75 years with COVID-19, enrolled during active disease. Sequenced material: peripheral blood. The DNA reads TGTGCCAGCAGTTCCGGGACTCTCAATCAGCCCCAGCATTTT. Its product reads: CASSSGTLNQPQHF.